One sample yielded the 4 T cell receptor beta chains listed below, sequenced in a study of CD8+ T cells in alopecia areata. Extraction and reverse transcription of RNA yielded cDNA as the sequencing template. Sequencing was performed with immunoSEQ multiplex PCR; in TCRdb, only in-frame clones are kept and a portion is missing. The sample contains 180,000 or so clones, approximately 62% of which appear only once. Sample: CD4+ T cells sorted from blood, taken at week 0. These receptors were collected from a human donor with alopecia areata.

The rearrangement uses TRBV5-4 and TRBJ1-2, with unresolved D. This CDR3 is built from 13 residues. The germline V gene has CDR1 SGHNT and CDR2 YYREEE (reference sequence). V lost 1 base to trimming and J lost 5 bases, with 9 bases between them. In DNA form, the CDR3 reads TGTGCCAGCAGCTTGAGAGAGGGTTATGGCTACACCTTC. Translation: CASSLREGYGYTF.

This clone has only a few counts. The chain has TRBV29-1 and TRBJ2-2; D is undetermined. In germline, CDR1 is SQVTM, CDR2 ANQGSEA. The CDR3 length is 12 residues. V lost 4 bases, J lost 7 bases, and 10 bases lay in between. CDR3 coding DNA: TGCAGCGTTGTAAAGGGCCTCGGGGAGCTGTTTTTT. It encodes CSVVKGLGELFF.

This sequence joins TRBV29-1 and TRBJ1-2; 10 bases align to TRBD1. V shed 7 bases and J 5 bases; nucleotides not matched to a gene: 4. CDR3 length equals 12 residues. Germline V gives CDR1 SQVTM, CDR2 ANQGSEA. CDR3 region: CSARDRGYGYTF. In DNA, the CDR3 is TGCAGCGCCCGGGACAGGGGTTATGGCTACACCTTC.

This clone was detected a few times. This chain's CDR3 is CASSLWGENSPLHF. The CDR3 nucleotides are TGTGCCAGCAGCTTATGGGGTGAAAATTCACCCCTCCACTTT. The chain couples TRBV7-3 to TRBJ1-6; no reliable D call. The germline V gene encodes CDR1 SGHTA and CDR2 FQGTGA. V dropped 2 bases and J dropped 7 bases, with 9 bases sitting between them. This CDR3 spans 14 amino acids.